These T cell receptor beta chains were read from a single sample in a study of cytomegalovirus exposure and HLA in healthy donors. Profiled with immunoSEQ multiplex PCR; TCRdb holds only in-frame clones, not every one. Of 150,000 or so clones listed, roughly 74% were seen once; the top ten hold about 3%. The sequencing input was PBMCs. Receptors were obtained from a man aged 18 to 30 in good health and CMV-seronegative. Each CDR3 is given with its conserved first and last residue. Fields, in order: D gene, V gene, clone size, J gene, CDR3 DNA, CDR3 protein. A D gene is named only where the DNA matches it firmly. Size tells how often a clone was seen (once, few, many) or the class of an expanded clone, and some rows leave it out.

d_call: TRBD2; v_call: TRBV10-2; clone_size: few; j_call: TRBJ2-1; cdr3_nt: TGCGCCAGCAGTGAGCCAGGGGCCAGCGGGGGAAGGGATGAGCAGTTCTTC; cdr3_aa: CASSEPGASGGRDEQFF
d_call: TRBD2; v_call: TRBV30; clone_size: few; j_call: TRBJ2-5; cdr3_nt: TGTGCCTGGACAGCGGTGGCTAGCGGGGGGGCTAGGTTTAAGACCCAGTACTTC; cdr3_aa: CAWTAVASGGARFKTQYF
d_call: NA; v_call: TRBV9; clone_size: NA; j_call: TRBJ2-1; cdr3_nt: TGTGCCAGCAGCGGGCTAGCTCCCTACAATGAGCAGTTCTTC; cdr3_aa: CASSGLAPYNEQFF
d_call: TRBD1; v_call: TRBV7-8; clone_size: once; j_call: TRBJ1-3; cdr3_nt: TGTGCCAGCAGCTTTGGAGGGGGCGAGGGTCCAATCTCTGGAAACACCATATATTTT; cdr3_aa: CASSFGGGEGPISGNTIYF
d_call: NA; v_call: TRBV30; clone_size: NA; j_call: TRBJ1-1; cdr3_nt: TGTGCCTGGGACCACGGGGGAGAGGCTGAAGCTTTCTTT; cdr3_aa: CAWDHGGEAEAFF
d_call: NA; v_call: TRBV27; clone_size: NA; j_call: TRBJ1-2; cdr3_nt: TGTGCCAGCAGTTCCCCATCGGTGGCGGCCTTTGGCTACACCTTC; cdr3_aa: CASSSPSVAAFGYTF
d_call: NA; v_call: TRBV4-1; clone_size: NA; j_call: TRBJ2-3; cdr3_nt: TGCGCCAGCAGCCAACGCGCGGCAGGGGACGCAGATACGCAGTATTTT; cdr3_aa: CASSQRAAGDADTQYF
d_call: NA; v_call: TRBV13; clone_size: NA; j_call: TRBJ1-5; cdr3_nt: TGTGCCAGCAGCTTAGGGAGGGATCAGCCCCAGCATTTT; cdr3_aa: CASSLGRDQPQHF
d_call: TRBD1; v_call: TRBV18; clone_size: NA; j_call: TRBJ1-6; cdr3_nt: TGTGCCAGCTCACCGGTGGACAGGGGAAGTTCACCCCTCCACTTT; cdr3_aa: CASSPVDRGSSPLHF
d_call: NA; v_call: TRBV19; clone_size: NA; j_call: TRBJ1-2; cdr3_nt: TGTGCCAGTAGTACCGGACAGTCCTACTATGGCTACACCTTC; cdr3_aa: CASSTGQSYYGYTF
d_call: NA; v_call: TRBV5-5; clone_size: NA; j_call: TRBJ1-1; cdr3_nt: TGTGCCAGCAGCTTGGTACGGCAGGGGACTGAAGCTTTCTTT; cdr3_aa: CASSLVRQGTEAFF
d_call: TRBD2; v_call: TRBV7-2; clone_size: NA; j_call: TRBJ2-3; cdr3_nt: TGTGCCAGCAGTTTGGGGGGGTTGAGCACAGATACGCAGTATTTT; cdr3_aa: CASSLGGLSTDTQYF
d_call: TRBD1; v_call: TRBV28; clone_size: NA; j_call: TRBJ1-6; cdr3_nt: TGTGCCAGCAGTTTCACTGCGGACAGGGCGAATTCACCCCTCCACTTT; cdr3_aa: CASSFTADRANSPLHF
d_call: TRBD1; v_call: TRBV7-2; clone_size: NA; j_call: TRBJ1-4; cdr3_nt: TGTGCCAGCAGCTTAATGGGGACAGGGTTTAATGAAAAACTGTTTTTT; cdr3_aa: CASSLMGTGFNEKLFF
d_call: TRBD1; v_call: TRBV5-8; clone_size: NA; j_call: TRBJ2-1; cdr3_nt: TGTGCCAGCAGCTGGGACAGGGTAGGTTCTGAGCAGTTCTTC; cdr3_aa: CASSWDRVGSEQFF
d_call: NA; v_call: TRBV7-2; clone_size: NA; j_call: TRBJ1-1; cdr3_nt: TGTGCCAGCAGCTTAAGGGGAGGGAGGACTGAAGCTTTCTTT; cdr3_aa: CASSLRGGRTEAFF
d_call: NA; v_call: TRBV19; clone_size: few; j_call: TRBJ2-3; cdr3_nt: TGTGCCAGTAGGCCGACAGGGAGGACAGATACGCAGTATTTT; cdr3_aa: CASRPTGRTDTQYF
d_call: TRBD1; v_call: TRBV5-1; clone_size: NA; j_call: TRBJ2-1; cdr3_nt: TGCGCCAGCAGACGGGACAGGGGTATGATTGAGCAGTTCTTC; cdr3_aa: CASRRDRGMIEQFF
d_call: NA; v_call: TRBV6-5; clone_size: NA; j_call: TRBJ1-1; cdr3_nt: TGTGCCAGCAGTTACTACAGCGGGGAGAGAACTGAAGCTTTCTTT; cdr3_aa: CASSYYSGERTEAFF
d_call: TRBD1; v_call: TRBV6-5; clone_size: few; j_call: TRBJ2-5; cdr3_nt: TGTGCCAGCAGTTACACAGGGGGGCCAGAGACCCAGTACTTC; cdr3_aa: CASSYTGGPETQYF
d_call: NA; v_call: TRBV28; clone_size: NA; j_call: TRBJ2-5; cdr3_nt: TGTGCCAGCAGTTTTGGGGCAACAGGAGAGACCCAGTACTTC; cdr3_aa: CASSFGATGETQYF
d_call: NA; v_call: TRBV29-1; clone_size: NA; j_call: TRBJ1-1; cdr3_nt: TGCAGCGTTGAACAGGACACTGAAGCTTTCTTT; cdr3_aa: CSVEQDTEAFF
d_call: NA; v_call: TRBV7-9; clone_size: NA; j_call: TRBJ2-5; cdr3_nt: TGTGCCAGCAGCTTAGGCCCAGGGGTCGGAGAGACCCAGTACTTC; cdr3_aa: CASSLGPGVGETQYF
d_call: NA; v_call: TRBV6-5; clone_size: NA; j_call: TRBJ1-2; cdr3_nt: TGTGCCAGCAGCATAGTTCCCGGAGACTATGGCTACACCTTC; cdr3_aa: CASSIVPGDYGYTF
d_call: TRBD2; v_call: TRBV9; clone_size: NA; j_call: TRBJ2-3; cdr3_nt: TGTGCCAGCAGCGTACGGGGGGGGGCCCAAGATACGCAGTATTTT; cdr3_aa: CASSVRGGAQDTQYF
d_call: TRBD1; v_call: TRBV4-1; clone_size: NA; j_call: TRBJ1-3; cdr3_nt: TGCGCCAGCAGCCTTTTACAGGGGGCCGGAAACACCATATATTTT; cdr3_aa: CASSLLQGAGNTIYF
d_call: TRBD1; v_call: TRBV4-2; clone_size: NA; j_call: TRBJ2-2; cdr3_nt: TGTGCCAGCAGCCAAGACCAGGGGGCGGCCGGGGAGCTGTTTTTT; cdr3_aa: CASSQDQGAAGELFF
d_call: TRBD2; v_call: TRBV11-2; clone_size: NA; j_call: TRBJ2-5; cdr3_nt: TGTGCCAGCAGCTTAGGTGTCGGAGCGGGAAAACAAGAGACCCAGTACTTC; cdr3_aa: CASSLGVGAGKQETQYF
d_call: TRBD1; v_call: TRBV18; clone_size: NA; j_call: TRBJ2-7; cdr3_nt: TGTGCCAGCGCACAAACTAAGGGACAGGTTAGCTCCTACGAGCAGTACTTC; cdr3_aa: CASAQTKGQVSSYEQYF
d_call: TRBD1; v_call: TRBV2; clone_size: NA; j_call: TRBJ1-5; cdr3_nt: TGTGCCAGCAGGCTGACAGGGATCCAGCCCCAGCATTTT; cdr3_aa: CASRLTGIQPQHF
d_call: NA; v_call: TRBV2; clone_size: NA; j_call: TRBJ1-6; cdr3_nt: TGTGCCAGCAGAAGACAAAATTCACCCCTCCACTTT; cdr3_aa: CASRRQNSPLHF
d_call: TRBD2; v_call: TRBV5-6; clone_size: NA; j_call: TRBJ2-1; cdr3_nt: TGTGCCAGCAGCTTCGGTACTAGCGGGGGGTATGAGTACAATGAGCAGTTCTTC; cdr3_aa: CASSFGTSGGYEYNEQFF
d_call: NA; v_call: TRBV9; clone_size: NA; j_call: TRBJ1-6; cdr3_nt: TGTGCCAGCAGCGTATCACCGATGGGGGCCTGCCTCCACTTT; cdr3_aa: CASSVSPMGACLHF
d_call: NA; v_call: TRBV15; clone_size: medium-sized; j_call: TRBJ1-1; cdr3_nt: TGTGCCACCAGCAGAGATATAGAGAACACTGAAGCTTTCTTT; cdr3_aa: CATSRDIENTEAFF
d_call: NA; v_call: TRBV4-2; clone_size: NA; j_call: TRBJ1-3; cdr3_nt: TGTGCCAGCAGCGGGGCAGGCGCCCTCTCTGGAAACACCATATATTTT; cdr3_aa: CASSGAGALSGNTIYF
d_call: NA; v_call: TRBV30; clone_size: NA; j_call: TRBJ1-5; cdr3_nt: TGTGCCTGGAGAGAGGGTACCCTTAGCAATCAGCCCCAGCATTTT; cdr3_aa: CAWREGTLSNQPQHF
d_call: NA; v_call: TRBV4-1; clone_size: NA; j_call: TRBJ2-2; cdr3_nt: TGCGCCAGCAGCCACAAAGACTACCCTAGGACCGGGGAGCTGTTTTTT; cdr3_aa: CASSHKDYPRTGELFF
d_call: TRBD1; v_call: TRBV4-3; clone_size: NA; j_call: TRBJ1-1; cdr3_nt: TGCGCCAGCAGCCCGGGGACAGGGAAGGGCATGAACACTGAAGCTTTCTTT; cdr3_aa: CASSPGTGKGMNTEAFF
d_call: NA; v_call: TRBV6-7; clone_size: NA; j_call: TRBJ1-5; cdr3_nt: TGTGCCAGCAGTCACCTGCTAGGGGATCAGCCCCAGCATTTT; cdr3_aa: CASSHLLGDQPQHF
d_call: TRBD1; v_call: TRBV19; clone_size: few; j_call: TRBJ1-1; cdr3_nt: TGTGCCAGTAGCCTAAGGGGGACAGGGGCAGGAGCTTTCTTT; cdr3_aa: CASSLRGTGAGAFF
d_call: NA; v_call: TRBV4-2; clone_size: NA; j_call: TRBJ1-1; cdr3_nt: TGTGCCAGCAGCCACCTTATCGGGAACACTGAAGCTTTCTTT; cdr3_aa: CASSHLIGNTEAFF
d_call: NA; v_call: TRBV6-6; clone_size: NA; j_call: TRBJ1-1; cdr3_nt: TGTGCCAGCAGTTTTACAGTGAACACTGAAGCTTTCTTT; cdr3_aa: CASSFTVNTEAFF
d_call: TRBD2; v_call: TRBV6-1; clone_size: NA; j_call: TRBJ2-5; cdr3_nt: TGTGCCAGCATCTTCCTGGCGGGGGGGCGGGAGACCCAGTACTTC; cdr3_aa: CASIFLAGGRETQYF
d_call: NA; v_call: TRBV27; clone_size: NA; j_call: TRBJ1-1; cdr3_nt: TGTGCCAGCAGTTTGGTAGGGGCTGAAGCTTTCTTT; cdr3_aa: CASSLVGAEAFF
d_call: TRBD1; v_call: TRBV2; clone_size: NA; j_call: TRBJ2-1; cdr3_nt: TGTGCCAGCAGTGAAGAAATGGCAGGGGGAAACCCCCAGTTCTTC; cdr3_aa: CASSEEMAGGNPQFF
d_call: NA; v_call: TRBV7-2; clone_size: few; j_call: TRBJ2-7; cdr3_nt: TGTGCCAGCAGCTCGAGGTGGGGGCATGACGAGCAGTACTTC; cdr3_aa: CASSSRWGHDEQYF
d_call: NA; v_call: TRBV28; clone_size: NA; j_call: TRBJ2-7; cdr3_nt: TGTGCCAGCACAGGGACACACTCTCTCTACGAGCAGTACTTC; cdr3_aa: CASTGTHSLYEQYF
d_call: NA; v_call: TRBV18; clone_size: NA; j_call: TRBJ2-7; cdr3_nt: TGTGCCAGCTCACCAGTGATGGGAGCCGGGGGATCCGAGCAGTACTTC; cdr3_aa: CASSPVMGAGGSEQYF
d_call: NA; v_call: TRBV11-2; clone_size: NA; j_call: TRBJ2-5; cdr3_nt: TGTGCCAGCAGCCGCGAGAGGGGGGGACTAAACCAAGAGACCCAGTACTTC; cdr3_aa: CASSRERGGLNQETQYF